Listed below are T cell receptor beta chains from one sample, sequenced in a study of patients and donors after allogeneic stem cell transplantation. One entry per CDR3 protein, called by TCRdb with MiXCR from the RT-PCR reads. The sample has hundreds of thousands of distinct CDR3 sequences, 16% seen once. The sample taken for sequencing was blood, either unsorted or a sorted T cell fraction (not recorded which). These TCRs come from a human donor who was either an allogeneic HSCT recipient or a stem cell or donor lymphocyte infusion donor (not recorded which). It is not recorded whose cells these are; they may come from a transplant donor. Each CDR3 is given without its conserved first and last residue. Only part of the rows carry a size: once, few, many, or a class if the clone is expanded.

v_call	clone_size	cdr3_length	j_call	cdr3_aa
TRBV20-1	-	10	TRBJ1-5	SAQADNQPQH
TRBV6-2/TRBV6-3	-	11	TRBJ2-1	ASRDRPYNEQF
TRBV20-1	-	13	TRBJ2-1	SARDPKRSYNEQF
TRBV4-3	few	14	TRBJ1-3	ASSLTNTGAGNTIY
TRBV4-3	-	14	TRBJ2-7	ASSQAETGENYEQY
TRBV4-3	few	14	TRBJ2-2	ASSQELDKVTGELF
TRBV5-1	-	14	TRBJ1-6	ASSLGPGQRYSPLH
TRBV11-2	-	14	TRBJ2-5	ASSLNGRGAQETQY
TRBV5-1	few	13	TRBJ1-1	ASSLARVEGTEAF
TRBV20-1	few	12	TRBJ2-1	SARRLAGTGEQF
TRBV12-3/TRBV12-4	few	11	TRBJ2-5	ASNLYYQETQY
TRBV7-8	few	12	TRBJ2-7	ASSHFGGADEQY
TRBV4-1	-	16	TRBJ2-3	ASSQSRSLPPPTDTQY
TRBV25-1	few	12	TRBJ2-2	ASSDSDRAGELF
TRBV2	many	13	TRBJ2-3	ASSPGLAGADTQY
TRBV7-3	few	11	TRBJ2-3	ASSSTSGTEQY
TRBV10-3	many	12	TRBJ1-4	AISSGQPNEKLF
TRBV15	-	14	TRBJ2-2	ATSRGGRSDTGELF
TRBV7-6	few	13	TRBJ2-7	ASSLLSGGPYEQY
TRBV4-1	few	12	TRBJ1-2	ASSQPTGLYGYT
TRBV25-1	-	14	TRBJ2-3	ASSGQLAGVADTQY
TRBV4-2	-	13	TRBJ1-5	ASSQGGEGNQPQH
TRBV7-3	-	14	TRBJ2-1	ASSLGRTSPYNEQF
TRBV4-1	-	13	TRBJ1-5	ASSQDPREDQPQH
TRBV10-3	many	12	TRBJ2-1	AISEGRGGNEQF